These 17 T cell receptor beta chains came from one sample sequenced in a study of identical twins. TCRdb fed the 5' RACE reads into MiXCR, producing one record per CDR3 protein. The sample lists roughly 250,000 distinct CDR3 sequences, approximately 7% seen once, with 3% to 4% in the top ten. These data also featured in a second study, about yellow fever vaccine responses in identical twins.

Sequencing input: memory (CD45RO+) T cells sorted from blood. These receptors came from a young woman in good health.

The chain carries TRBV6-1 and TRBJ2-7, with D uncertain. The CDR3 runs to 16 residues. Trimming removed 5 bases at V and 2 bases at J, with 19 bases between. In germline, CDR1 is MNHNS, CDR2 SASEGT. The CDR3 region has the DNA TGTGCCAGCAGTAAAGACCTACCCCAGATCCCCTACGAGCAGTACTTC. Amino acids: CASSKDLPQIPYEQYF.

This clonotype was detected ten times or more. The chain couples TRBV29-1 to TRBJ2-1; 10 nucleotides align to TRBD2. Germline V gene data show CDR1 as SQVTM and CDR2 as ANQGSEA. CDR3 length: 15 amino acids. Trimming took 5 bases from V and 2 from J; bases not matched to a gene: 6. The CDR3 region is CSVQLAGGPYNEQFF. The DNA of the CDR3 is TGCAGCGTTCAGTTAGCGGGAGGACCCTACAATGAGCAGTTCTTC.

Many counts were recorded for this clonotype. V is TRBV24-1 and J is TRBJ2-5; possibly TRBD1 for D (6 bases). CDR3 length: 15 amino acids. Trimming cost V 5 bases and J 2 bases, with 14 bases left between them. Germline CDR1 KGHDR, CDR2 SFDVKD. The CDR3 sequence is CATSVRGEGQETQYF. The CDR3 coding sequence is TGTGCCACCAGTGTCAGGGGCGAGGGTCAAGAGACCCAGTACTTC.

This clonotype was seen repeatedly, ten times or more. The chain is built from TRBV7-9 and TRBJ2-7; TRBD1 agrees at 9 bases. There are 16 residues in the CDR3. From germline, CDR1 is SEHNR and CDR2 FQNEAQ (reference sequence). Trimming removed 6 bases from V and 0 bases from J; junction bases left unmatched: 9. The CDR3 loop is CASSFKTGGNSYEQYF. CDR3 in DNA: TGTGCCAGCAGTTTTAAGACAGGGGGAAACTCCTACGAGCAGTACTTC. Drawing the rest from reference TRBV7-9 and TRBJ2-7, the complete variable domain is DTGVSQNPRHKITKRGQNVTFRCDPISEHNRLYWYRQTLGQGPEFLTYFQNEAQLEKSRLLSDRFSAERPKGSFSTLEIQRTEQGDSAMYLCASSFKTGGNSYEQYFGPGTRLTVT.

This CDR3 is CASSPQGLAGEQFF. In DNA form, the CDR3 reads TGTGCCAGCAGCCCCCAGGGACTAGCGGGGGAGCAGTTCTTC. This chain connects TRBV7-2 to TRBJ2-1, with 13 bases aligning to TRBD2. The V gene end was trimmed by 5 bases and the J gene end by 10 bases; junction bases not matched to a gene: 5. Germline CDR1 is SGHTA and CDR2 is FQGNSA. The CDR3 has 14 residues.

This clonotype was detected a few times. V is TRBV20-1 and J is TRBJ2-5, with a tentative D call TRBD2 (6 bases). The CDR3 totals 14 residues. V was pared by 1 base and J by 0 bases, with 9 bases between. Germline lookup yields CDR1 DFQATT and CDR2 SNEGSKA (reference sequence). CDR3 sequence (DNA): TGCAGTGCTAGAGGCGGGAACAACCAAGAGACCCAGTACTTC. Residues: CSARGGNNQETQYF.

This clonotype was found many times. CDR3: CATSVQGETQYF. In DNA form, the CDR3 reads TGTGCCACCAGTGTCCAGGGGGAGACCCAGTACTTC. The chain couples TRBV24-1 to TRBJ2-5; possible D gene TRBD1, 6 bases. The CDR3 runs to 12 residues. V gave up 5 bases and J gave up 5 bases, with 8 bases separating them. Looked up from germline, CDR1 is KGHDR and CDR2 is SFDVKD.

This clonotype was seen ten or more times. The V and J genes are TRBV27 and TRBJ2-5; TRBD1 agrees at 7 bases. V gave up 7 bases and J gave up 5 bases; unmatched junction bases: 7. Germline V gives CDR1 MNHEY, CDR2 SMNVEV (reference sequence). This CDR3 comprises 13 residues. Here the CDR3 reads CASKTNRGETQYF. The DNA for the CDR3 is TGTGCCAGCAAAACGAACAGGGGTGAGACCCAGTACTTC.

This clonotype was counted between two and nine times. The V call is TRBV5-5, the J call TRBJ2-5, with D perhaps TRBD2 (6 bases). Germline loops: CDR1 SGHKS, CDR2 YYEKEE (reference sequence). Trimming cost V 2 bases and J 2 bases, with 13 bases left between them. The CDR3 runs to 15 residues. The CDR3 DNA follows: TGTGCCAGCAGCTTCTGGGCGGGGACTCAAGAGACCCAGTACTTC. It codes for CASSFWAGTQETQYF.

This clonotype was observed a few times. The rearrangement joins TRBV6-4 to TRBJ2-3, with TRBD1 matching 7 bases. V trimming: 2 bases; J trimming: 4 bases; junction bases outside the gene matches: 6. The CDR3 covers 15 residues. Germline V CDR1 and CDR2: MRHNA, SNTAGT. CDR3 in DNA: TGTGCCAGCAGTGACGGCCCCCAGGGGGCAGATACGCAGTATTTT. Its protein product is CASSDGPQGADTQYF.

This clonotype showed up many times. J is TRBJ2-1 and V is TRBV15, with 7 positions matching TRBD2. CDR1 and CDR2 (germline): LNHNV, YYDKDF (reference sequence). J lost 4 bases, V lost 0 bases, and 9 bases had no gene match. The CDR3 length is 17 residues. CDR3 in DNA: TGTGCCACCAGCAGAGATAGCCTAGCGGATCCTTACAATGAGCAGTTCTTC. It encodes CATSRDSLADPYNEQFF.

This clonotype was detected only a few times. The J gene is TRBJ2-2, the V gene TRBV20-1; either TRBD1 or TRBD2 may fit D (5 bases each). CDR3 length: 16 amino acids. Germline assignment: CDR1 DFQATT and CDR2 SNEGSKA (reference sequence). With 3 bases removed from V and 6 bases from J, the gap between germline ends came to 20 bases. The CDR3 nucleotides are TGCAGTGCTAGGAACCCGGGGCCATCTAGCCCCGGGGAGCTGTTTTTT. Its translation is CSARNPGPSSPGELFF.

This clonotype was recorded many times. V usage is TRBV9 and J usage is TRBJ2-2, with D perhaps TRBD1 or TRBD2 (5 bases each). The CDR3 runs to 15 residues. Deletions cut 0 bases from V and 0 bases from J, with 6 bases between. Germline CDR1 reads SGDLS; CDR2 reads YYNGEE. CDR3 bases: TGTGCCAGCAGCGTAGGAGGGGCGAACACCGGGGAGCTGTTTTTT. Residues: CASSVGGANTGELFF.

Only a few counts were recorded for this clonotype. This sequence joins TRBV5-6 and TRBJ2-1; 11 positions agree with TRBD2. CDR1 SGHDT and CDR2 YYEEEE come from the germline V gene. With 3 bases clipped from V and 2 bases from J, the junction kept 1 base outside the gene matches. The CDR3 is 15 amino acids. The CDR3 loop is CASSYSGRAYNEQFF. The CDR3 DNA reads as TGTGCCAGCAGCTATAGCGGGAGGGCCTACAATGAGCAGTTCTTC.

This clonotype was recorded a few times. The rearrangement links TRBV6-5 to TRBJ2-1; 13 bases match TRBD2. In germline, CDR1 is MNHEY, CDR2 SVGAGI. CDR3 length equals 16 residues. J lost 7 bases, V lost 2 bases, and 5 bases had no gene match. CDR3: CASSYTSGGAGNEQFF. CDR3 coding DNA: TGTGCCAGCAGTTACACTAGCGGGGGGGCGGGGAATGAGCAGTTCTTC.

The chain is built from TRBV28 and TRBJ1-3; D is unclear. This CDR3 is built from 15 residues. V was pared by 5 bases and J by 0 bases, with 11 bases between. Per the germline V gene, CDR1 is MDHEN and CDR2 is SYDVKM. The CDR3 nucleotides are TGTGCCAGCAGTACCCGACACATCTCTGGAAACACCATATATTTT. Protein: CASSTRHISGNTIYF.

This clonotype has a handful of counts. J is TRBJ1-5 and V is TRBV20-1; 8 nucleotides agree with TRBD1. J lost 0 bases, V lost 6 bases, and 7 bases had no gene match. The germline V gene has CDR1 DFQATT and CDR2 SNEGSKA (reference sequence). CDR3 length: 15 residues. In nucleotides, the CDR3 is TGCAGTGCCAAAGACAGGGGATATAGCAATCAGCCCCAGCATTTT. It encodes CSAKDRGYSNQPQHF.